This TCR beta chain was identified in a study of OX40 agonist ivuxolimab in advanced cancers. The wider study: Ivuxolimab, which patients received intravenously every 2 weeks, was dosed at 0.01 to 10 mg/kg.

Measured with immunoSEQ multiplex PCR; TCRdb has only the in-frame clones, and not every one. The sample has more than 45,000 clones, 82% seen once. Systemic immunosuppression or autoimmune disease history was grounds to exclude patients. The source of this sequence is an adult with an advanced solid tumor such as melanoma, head and neck, liver or kidney cancer. This material consisted of CD4+ or CD8+ T cells sorted from blood, taken in a trial of the OX40 agonist ivuxolimab.

The CDR3 protein is CASSLTRGSAGETQYF. In nucleotides, the CDR3 is TGTGCCAGCAGCTTGACCCGCGGGTCGGCCGGGGAGACCCAGTACTTC. The rearrangement joins TRBV5-5 to TRBJ2-5; D might be TRBD2 (5 bases). Trimming removed 1 base from V and 5 bases from J, with 18 bases in between. Germline CDR1 and CDR2: SGHKS and YYEKEE (reference sequence). The CDR3 contains 16 residues.